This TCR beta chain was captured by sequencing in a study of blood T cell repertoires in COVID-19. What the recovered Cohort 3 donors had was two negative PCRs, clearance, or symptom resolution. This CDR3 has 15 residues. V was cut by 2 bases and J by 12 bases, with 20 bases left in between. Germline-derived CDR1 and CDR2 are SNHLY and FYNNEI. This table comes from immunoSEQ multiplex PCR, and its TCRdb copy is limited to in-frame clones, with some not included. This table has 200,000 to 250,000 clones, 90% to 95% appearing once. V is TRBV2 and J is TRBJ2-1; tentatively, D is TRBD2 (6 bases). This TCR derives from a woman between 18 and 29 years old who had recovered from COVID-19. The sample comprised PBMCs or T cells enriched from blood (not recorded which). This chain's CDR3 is CASSERQYIDGGQFF. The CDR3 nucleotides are TGTGCCAGCAGTGAACGACAGTACATTGACGGGGGGCAGTTCTTC.